Shown below are 25 T cell receptor beta chains from a single sample sequenced in a study of T cell repertoires in cytomegalovirus infection. TCRdb called the reads again in MiXCR, with one record for every CDR3 protein. The sample lists 200,000 to 250,000 distinct CDR3 sequences; over 9% were seen once. The sequencing input was PBMCs. These receptor sequences come from a human donor in good health (CMV status not recorded). Some clones in this sample may be carry-over from other donors' samples.

This clonotype was recorded many times. This chain links TRBV19 with TRBJ2-3; 13 bases are a match to TRBD2. With 7 bases clipped from V and 3 bases from J, the junction kept 10 bases outside the gene matches. The germline CDR1 and CDR2 sequences are LNHDA and SQIVND (reference sequence). This CDR3 region has 17 residues. The CDR3: CASKETSGRTGTDTQYF. The CDR3 coding sequence is TGTGCCAGTAAAGAGACTAGCGGGAGGACAGGTACAGATACGCAGTATTTT.

This clonotype was recorded at least ten times. The rearrangement joins TRBV7-2 to TRBJ2-3; D possibly uses TRBD1 or TRBD2 (5 bases each). This CDR3 has 14 residues. V was cut by 5 bases and J by 1 base, with 10 bases left in between. The germline V gene encodes CDR1 SGHTA and CDR2 FQGNSA. In nucleotides, the CDR3 is TGTGCCAGCAGCATACTAGGGGGCACAGATACGCAGTATTTT. Translation: CASSILGGTDTQYF.

This clonotype was observed at least ten times. The CDR3 protein is CASSSTRAGMETQYF. CDR3 DNA sequence: TGTGCCAGCAGTTCAACACGGGCGGGGATGGAGACCCAGTACTTC. The chain employs TRBV6-1 and TRBJ2-5, with TRBD2 as a possible D gene (6 bases). The CDR3 is made up of 15 amino acids. Germline V CDR1 and CDR2: MNHNS, SASEGT. V lost 5 bases to trimming and J lost 5 bases, with 18 bases between them.

This clonotype was counted at least ten times. CDR3 region: CASSLPGPISLTGELFF. The CDR3, as DNA: TGTGCCAGCAGTTTACCGGGGCCCATATCTCTCACCGGGGAGCTGTTTTTT. The V gene is TRBV12-3 or TRBV12-4, the J gene TRBJ2-2; either TRBD1 or TRBD2 may fit D (5 bases each). The CDR3 runs to 17 residues. V lost 2 bases and J lost 4, with 17 bases in between.

In its sample, this clonotype was seen many times. The J gene is TRBJ2-3, the V gene TRBV7-2, with D unclear. Germline lookup yields CDR1 SGHTA and CDR2 FQGNSA. The CDR3 is 12 residues long. Trimming removed 5 bases from V and 2 bases from J, with 5 bases in between. CDR3 sequence reads: CASSQYTDTQYF. As DNA, the CDR3 is TGTGCCAGCAGCCAATACACAGATACGCAGTATTTT.

The V and J genes are TRBV4-1 and TRBJ1-5; 9 bases are a match to TRBD1. The ends lost 1 base at V and 9 bases at J; junction bases unmatched: 4. The CDR3 covers 14 residues. In germline, CDR1 is MGHRA, CDR2 YSYEKL. Here the CDR3 DNA reads TGCGCCAGCAGCCAAGCCGGGACAGGGCGGCCCCAGCATTTT. Translation gives CASSQAGTGRPQHF.

In this sample, this clonotype turned up many times. The chain is built from TRBV7-2 and TRBJ2-1; 12 bases are a match to TRBD2. The CDR3 has 19 residues. Germline loops: CDR1 SGHTA, CDR2 FQGNSA. The V segment lost 4 bases and the J segment 2 bases; nucleotides outside the gene matches: 12. CDR3 nucleotide sequence: TGTGCCAGCAGCTCACGAAGAACACTAGCGGGGGGTCCCTACAATGAGCAGTTCTTC. This codes for CASSSRRTLAGGPYNEQFF.

V is TRBV3-1 and J is TRBJ2-2; D not resolved. CDR1 is LGHDT, CDR2 YNNKEL, per germline (reference sequence). There are 14 residues in the CDR3. V dropped 6 bases and J dropped 4 bases, with 12 bases sitting between them. The CDR3 DNA reads as TGTGCCAGCAGAAGTCTCTGGGGCACCGGGGAGCTGTTTTTT. Protein product: CASRSLWGTGELFF.

This clonotype was counted many times. The V gene is TRBV7-2, the J gene TRBJ1-1; D may be TRBD1 (5 bases). CDR3 length: 15 residues. V was pared by 2 bases and J by 5 bases, with 15 bases between. Germline V gives CDR1 SGHTA, CDR2 FQGNSA. The CDR3 sequence is CASSLTPGEGTEAFF. The CDR3 DNA reads TGTGCCAGCAGCTTAACTCCAGGTGAGGGGACTGAAGCTTTCTTT. The full variable domain, rest sourced from reference TRBV7-2 and TRBJ1-1, is GAGVSQSPSNKVTEKGKDVELRCDPISGHTALYWYRQSLGQGLEFLIYFQGNSAPDKSGLPSDRFSAERTGGSVSTLTIQRTQQEDSAVYLCASSLTPGEGTEAFFGQGTRLTVV.

The J gene is TRBJ2-7, the V gene TRBV25-1; D is possibly TRBD2 (6 bases). Germline values: CDR1 MGHDK, CDR2 SYGVNS. The CDR3 spans 14 residues. V lost 2 bases to trimming and J lost 3 bases, with 11 bases between them. The CDR3 spells CASSEKGLNYEQYF. The CDR3 DNA follows: TGTGCCAGCAGTGAAAAAGGACTAAACTACGAGCAGTACTTC.

This clonotype occurred a few times. The rearrangement uses TRBV5-5 and TRBJ2-5; no reliable D call. The CDR3 runs 13 residues. Germline V gene data show CDR1 as SGHKS and CDR2 as YYEKEE (reference sequence). Trimming took off 4 bases at V and 1 base at J, with 8 bases between the two ends. The CDR3: CASSAQTQETQYF. In DNA, the CDR3 is TGTGCCAGCAGCGCCCAGACCCAAGAGACCCAGTACTTC.

This clonotype was seen ten or more times. J is TRBJ1-4 and V is TRBV28; D may be TRBD1 (5 bases). This CDR3 is built from 15 residues. The V end lost 3 bases, the J end lost 5 bases, and 13 bases lay between the germline ends. The V gene's germline CDR1 is MDHEN and CDR2 SYDVKM. The CDR3 is CASSFPGTENEKLFF. CDR3 DNA sequence: TGTGCCAGCAGTTTCCCCGGGACCGAGAATGAAAAACTGTTTTTT.

About this clonotype: Since a much larger clone is just one base distant, this may be a read error. This chain uses TRBV5-5 with TRBJ2-1; D possibly corresponds to TRBD2 (7 bases). This CDR3 comprises 16 residues. From germline, CDR1 is SGHKS and CDR2 YYEKEE (reference sequence). The CDR3 loop is CASSPAGAQKHNEQIF. CDR3 sequence (DNA): TGTGCCAGCAGCCCGGCGGGGGCGCAGAAACACAATGAGCAGATCTTC.

There are many counts of this clonotype. The rearrangement joins TRBV6-2 or TRBV6-3 to TRBJ2-2; TRBD1 agrees at 8 bases. Germline V gives CDR1 MNHEY, CDR2 SVGEGT. V was clipped by 8 bases and J by 6 bases; unmatched bases: 8. The CDR3 sequence is 14 residues long. The DNA of the CDR3 is TGTGCCAGCGTCGCAGGGGGCGTCTCCGGGGAGCTGTTTTTT. Protein: CASVAGGVSGELFF.

At least ten counts were recorded for this clonotype. The chain uses TRBV6-2 or TRBV6-3 and TRBJ1-5; TRBD1 might be the D (6 bases). The CDR3 contains 15 residues. The germline V gene has CDR1 MNHEY and CDR2 SVGEGT. V dropped 5 bases and J dropped 3 bases, with 14 bases sitting between them. The CDR3 DNA sequence: TGTGCCAGCAGTGCCAGGGAGGGACACAATCAGCCCCAGCATTTT. Translation: CASSAREGHNQPQHF.

J is TRBJ2-1 and V is TRBV7-3; 9 bases agree with TRBD1. From germline, CDR1 is SGHTA and CDR2 FQGTGA. Losses at the gene ends were 5 bases for V and 2 bases for J; bases not matched to a gene: 4. The CDR3 consists of 15 residues. The CDR3 spells CASSPDRGTYNEQFF. CDR3 bases: TGTGCCAGCAGCCCCGACAGGGGGACCTACAATGAGCAGTTCTTC.

This clonotype was observed at least ten times. The rearrangement links TRBV11-2 to TRBJ1-1; TRBD1 matches 9 bases. The CDR3 length is 15 residues. Germline V lookup: CDR1 SGHAT, CDR2 FQNNGV. Trimming took 1 base from V and 10 from J; bases not matched to a gene: 10. CDR3 protein: CASSLGNPGQGVAFF. CDR3 DNA sequence: TGTGCCAGCAGCTTAGGGAACCCGGGACAGGGAGTAGCTTTCTTT.

V usage is TRBV20-1 and J usage is TRBJ2-7, with TRBD2 matching over 13 bases. Germline CDR1 DFQATT, CDR2 SNEGSKA (reference sequence). The CDR3 has 14 residues. Trimming took 5 bases from V and 6 from J; bases not matched to a gene: 7. CDR3 bases: TGCAGTGCTGTACTAGCGGGAGGGCATCTCGAGCAGTACTTC. It codes for CSAVLAGGHLEQYF.

This clonotype was detected ten times or more. The chain links TRBV7-2 to TRBJ2-1; 11 bases align to TRBD2. Losses at the gene ends were 5 bases for V and 5 bases for J; bases not matched to a gene: 2. CDR1 is SGHTA and CDR2 is FQGNSA in the germline V gene. The CDR3 extends over 14 amino acids. This chain's CDR3 is CASSPGLADNEQFF. The CDR3 nucleotides read TGTGCCAGCAGCCCGGGACTAGCGGACAATGAGCAGTTCTTC.

This clonotype was picked up many times. The chain couples TRBV4-3 to TRBJ2-3; D possibly uses TRBD1 or TRBD2 (6 bases each). Germline CDR1 LGHNA, CDR2 YSLEER. Trimming took off 0 bases at V and 2 bases at J, with 18 bases between the two ends. The CDR3 has 18 residues. The DNA of the CDR3 is TGCGCCAGCAGCCAAGATCTAGGGGGGCGGTCCTTCACAGATACGCAGTATTTT. This translates into CASSQDLGGRSFTDTQYF.

This clonotype was seen a few times. The chain joins TRBV28 to TRBJ1-2; D not certain. Trimming left V 1 base short and J 2 bases short, with 5 bases between. Germline CDR1 is MDHEN and CDR2 is SYDVKM. CDR3 length: 13 amino acids. The CDR3 coding sequence is TGTGCCAGCAGTTTATCCAGAAACTATGGCTACACCTTC. The encoded protein is CASSLSRNYGYTF.

This clonotype occurred a few times. This CDR3 is CASSPQGAYGYTF. The CDR3, as DNA: TGTGCCAGTAGTCCCCAGGGTGCCTATGGCTACACCTTC. V gene TRBV19 combines with J gene TRBJ1-2, with a possible D match to TRBD1 (5 bases). The CDR3 runs to 13 residues. Germline V gives CDR1 LNHDA, CDR2 SQIVND (reference sequence). V lost 5 bases and J lost 4, with 11 bases in between.

The table lists this clonotype with a few counts. The chain links TRBV7-2 to TRBJ2-2; possibly TRBD1 for D (6 bases). The CDR3 is 16 residues long. Between the trimmed V and J ends, which lost 2 bases and 0 bases, there was a span of 10 bases. CDR1 is SGHTA and CDR2 is FQGNSA in the germline V gene. DNA for the CDR3: TGTGCCAGCAGCTTATGGACAGTAACGAACACCGGGGAGCTGTTTTTT. This sequence encodes CASSLWTVTNTGELFF.

This clonotype was counted a single time. Mismatch with germline at one junction end may stem from a read error. The chain carries TRBV7-2 and TRBJ2-1; tentative D call: TRBD1 (6 bases). The germline V gene has CDR1 SGHTA and CDR2 FQGNSA. CDR3 length equals 16 residues. The CDR3 reads CASSRQVGGSYNEQLF. The CDR3 nucleotides read TGTGCCAGCAGCCGACAGGTTGGGGGCTCCTACAATGAGCAGCTATTC.

The rearrangement uses TRBV19 and TRBJ1-5; D is perhaps TRBD1 (6 bases). V dropped 11 bases and J dropped 7 bases, with 18 bases sitting between them. The length of the CDR3 is 13 residues. Germline V gene data show CDR1 as LNHDA and CDR2 as SQIVND (reference sequence). DNA for the CDR3: TGTGCCCCCGAAGGGGGGGCCGGACAGCCCCAGCATTTT. The encoded protein is CAPEGGAGQPQHF.